This T cell receptor (beta chain) is drawn from a study of identical twins (dated by TCRdb to the mid-2010s). Regarding the research as a whole: To test whether fetal clonotypes persist, the study used deep sequencing on TCR alpha and beta repertoires from monozygotic twins, unrelated adults of various ages, and cord blood. To rule out contamination, replicate twin experiments were performed at different times with different library preparation protocols. The full study reports these points: Out-of-frame TCR alpha sequences shared between twins showed an excess of low generation-probability sequences compared with coincidental sharing between unrelated individuals. Zero-insertion analyses could be partly confounded by invariant T cells such as MAIT and iNKT, though diverse VJ usage argued against such confounding for most clonotypes. In monozygotic twins, out-of-frame TCR alpha sharing was systematically underestimated by recombination models, although the models agreed with sharing between unrelated individuals. Conclusions relied on cross-sectional statistical analysis, since the same donors could not be followed over many years. In beta out-of-frame sequences, excess twin sharing was weaker, because having fewer shared sequences lowered the signal-to-noise ratio. Abundant cord blood beta clonotypes carried fewer insertions; young adult naive repertoires showed a weaker similar trend, while memory repertoires showed none.

The CDR3 numbers 13 residues from cysteine through phenylalanine. Only the CDR3 region is kept as DNA, spanning 39 bases read in frame from base 1. V is cut by 3 bases and J by 1 base, and the space between the germline ends is 10 bases. CDR1 and CDR2 were assigned from the germline V gene as SQVTM and ANQGSEA. This clonotype was observed many times. No antigen is known for it. No base-level quality is on record; no much larger clone is a single base apart. Every donor in the study was a healthy Caucasian. The twin cohort comprised three pairs of female monozygotic twins, all aged about 18 to 30 years. Peripheral blood mononuclear cells were the source from which RNA for the TCR libraries was isolated. Library construction relied on 5' RACE. TCRdb lists the instrument as Illumina HiSeq 2000. A universal primer binding site was added through template switching, and the final cDNA carried a unique molecular identifier so that TCR cDNA molecules could be counted accurately. Specific primers in the conserved constant-segment region were used to synthesize first-strand cDNA for TCR alpha and beta chains. To control for contamination, every cDNA library was double barcoded, receiving both a SMART-Mk sample barcode and Illumina barcodes. TruSeq adapter sequences and Illumina sample barcodes were added in two successive PCR steps. TCR alpha and beta cDNA libraries were sequenced on the Illumina HiSeq platform with custom primers. For the original study's pipeline: Unique molecular identifiers were extracted from raw reads with MiGEC, and CDR3 positions were determined with MiXCR. For each individual, recombination models were inferred using an EM algorithm with the repgenHMM and IGoR tools. The analysis of shared clonotypes was done with the tcR package in R, with sharing normalized by the product of cloneset sizes. To study raw recombination without the effects of thymic and clonal selection, out-of-frame nonproductive sequences were analyzed. TCRdb reworked the public reads: Q25 trimming with fastp, MiXCR clone assembly, productive beta chains retained. CDR3 protein sequences are deduplicated, and each keeps its most common genes and DNA. These V and J calls rely on TCRdb rather than the paper's analysis. A total of 500,000 to 650,000 distinct CDR3 sequences appear in this sample, around 7.5% of them only once. The ten largest clonotypes hold roughly 1.6% of the sample.

This same sample was also part of a study on yellow fever vaccine responses in identical twins. As that second study puts it: According to the authors, the vaccine-induced T cell response in identical twins seemed to be partly convergent and partly specific to each individual. In identical twins, the study followed T cell clones that responded to the vaccine with precision.

The rearranged segments are TRBV29-1 and TRBJ2-7, and TRBD2 may be the D gene, going by 6 matching bases. The sequence came from a woman under 30 in good health. The sequencing input was PBMCs. The CDR3 corresponds to CSVDGSGSYEQYF. In nucleotide form, the sequence is TGCAGCGTTGATGGTAGCGGATCCTACGAGCAGTACTTC.